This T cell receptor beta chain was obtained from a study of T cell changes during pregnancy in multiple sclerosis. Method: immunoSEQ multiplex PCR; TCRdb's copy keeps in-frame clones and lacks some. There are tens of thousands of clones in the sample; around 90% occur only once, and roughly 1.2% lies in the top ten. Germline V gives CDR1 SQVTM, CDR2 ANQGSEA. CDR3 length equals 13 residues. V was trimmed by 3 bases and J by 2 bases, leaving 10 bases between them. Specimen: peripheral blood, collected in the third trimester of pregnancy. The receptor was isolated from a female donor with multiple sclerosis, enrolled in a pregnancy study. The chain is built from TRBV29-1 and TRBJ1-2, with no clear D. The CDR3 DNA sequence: TGCAGCGTTGAGGCCAGAATGAACTATGGCTACACCTTC. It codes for CSVEARMNYGYTF. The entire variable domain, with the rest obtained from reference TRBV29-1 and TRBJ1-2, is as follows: SAVISQKPSRDICQRGTSLTIQCQVDSQVTMMFWYRQQPGQSLTLIATANQGSEATYESGFVIDKFPISRPNLTFSTLTVSNMSPEDSSIYLCSVEARMNYGYTFGSGTRLTVV.